The 18 T cell receptor beta chains below all came from one sample that was sequenced in a study of T cells in Graves' hyperthyroidism and ophthalmopathy. TCR beta CDR3 regions were amplified from RNA transcripts. The TCR CDR3 first-round RT-PCR relied on the HTBI primer set. TCRdb used MiXCR to reprocess the multiplex PCR reads, holding one entry per CDR3 protein. Of hundreds of thousands of distinct CDR3 sequences in the sample, 46% were seen once. The sequencing input was peripheral blood or thyroid tissue (not recorded which). The receptors originated from a woman between 18 and 29 years old with Graves' hyperthyroidism.

This clonotype has just a few counts. Compared with germline, one end of the junction differs, possibly owing to a read error. V is TRBV7-6 and J is TRBJ2-1; the D gene is possibly TRBD1 (6 bases). CDR3 length equals 11 residues. The germline V gene encodes CDR1 SGHVS and CDR2 FNYEAQ. The CDR3 DNA is TGTGCCAGCAGCTTAGGACAGGTCTTCGTCTTC. This encodes CASSLGQVFVF. Filled out from reference TRBV7-6 and TRBJ2-1, the complete variable domain reads GAGVSQSPRYKVTKRGQDVALRCDPISGHVSLYWYRQALGQGPEFLTYFNYEAQQDKSGLPNDRFSAERPEGSISTLTIQRTEQRDSAMYRCASSLGQVFVFGPGTRLTVL.

This clonotype showed up just a few times. CDR3 amino acids: CASSTSLALEQYF. The CDR3 nucleotides are TGTGCCAGCAGCACCTCCCTAGCTCTCGAGCAGTACTTC. The chain is built from TRBV7-9 and TRBJ2-7, with TRBD2 as a possible D gene (5 bases). V was cut by 5 bases and J by 6 bases, with 14 bases left in between. Germline loops: CDR1 SEHNR, CDR2 FQNEAQ (reference sequence). The CDR3 totals 13 residues. Supplemented by reference TRBV7-9 and TRBJ2-7, the full variable domain reads DTGVSQNPRHKITKRGQNVTFRCDPISEHNRLYWYRQTLGQGPEFLTYFQNEAQLEKSRLLSDRFSAERPKGSFSTLEIQRTEQGDSAMYLCASSTSLALEQYFGPGTRLTVT.

Of note for this clonotype: Germline and junction disagree at one end, which may indicate a read error. This sequence joins TRBV7-6 and TRBJ2-7; 13 bases align to TRBD2. This CDR3 comprises 14 residues. Germline CDR1 SGHVS, CDR2 FNYEAQ. The CDR3 sequence: CASSGTSGTYEQYF. CDR3 bases: TGTGCTAGCAGCGGGACTAGCGGGACCTACGAGCAGTACTTC.

This clonotype was counted a single time. The CDR3 is CASSDSQNTTNEKLFF. In DNA form, the CDR3 reads TGTGCCAGCAGCGACTCTCAGAACACAACTAATGAAAAACTGTTTTTT. The chain is built from TRBV9 and TRBJ1-4; the D is unclear. Germline loops: CDR1 SGDLS, CDR2 YYNGEE. V was trimmed by 3 bases and J by 0 bases, leaving 12 bases between them. The CDR3 covers 16 residues. The full variable domain, in which reference TRBV9 and TRBJ1-4 provide the parts outside the CDR3, is DSGVTQTPKHLITATGQRVTLRCSPRSGDLSVYWYQQSLDQGLQFLIQYYNGEERAKGNILERFSAQQFPDLHSELNLSSLELGDSALYFCASSDSQNTTNEKLFFGSGTQLSVL.

This clonotype was counted a single time. A much larger clone differs from this one at a single base, so this may be a read error. The chain has TRBV24-1 and TRBJ1-2; perhaps TRBD1 as D (6 bases). The germline CDR1 and CDR2 sequences are KGHDR and SFDVKD. CDR3 length equals 12 residues. V gave up 6 bases and J gave up 3 bases, with 7 bases separating them. This CDR3 reads CATSYRDYGYTF. The CDR3 nucleotides are TGTGCCACCAGTTACAGGGACTATGGCTACACCTTC.

Concerning this clonotype: The CDR3 end shows no conserved phenylalanine or tryptophan, and so a read error is likely. The DNA is omitted, as the CDR3 cannot be located on it reliably, and the CDR3 follows TCRdb's listing. The chain is built from TRBV7-9 and TRBJ1-4; the table's D call, TRBD1, was not checked against the DNA. Germline lookup yields CDR1 SEHNR and CDR2 FQNEAQ (reference sequence). The CDR3 contains 12 residues when both ends are counted. CDR3: CASSLDARTVLY.

There are many counts of this clonotype. One end of the junction fails to match germline, which may point to a read error. The rearrangement joins TRBV7-9 to TRBJ2-7; TRBD2 matches at 10 bases. Germline V CDR1 and CDR2: SEHNR, FQNEAQ (reference sequence). This CDR3 is 14 amino acids long. CDR3 loop: CASSLAGDAYEQYF. The CDR3 DNA reads TGTGCCAGCAGCCTAGCGGGGGACGCCTACGAGCAGTACTTC.

The chain is built from TRBV29-1 and TRBJ2-7; tentatively, D is TRBD2 (7 bases). V was cut by 0 bases and J by 5 bases, with 20 bases left in between. From germline, CDR1 is SQVTM and CDR2 ANQGSEA. This CDR3 has 16 amino acids. The CDR3 here is CSVEDALAAGADEQYF. The CDR3 DNA follows: TGCAGCGTTGAAGACGCGCTAGCGGCAGGGGCCGACGAGCAGTACTTC.

The chain uses TRBV2 and TRBJ1-5; no clear D. The CDR3 is 14 amino acids. From germline, CDR1 is SNHLY and CDR2 FYNNEI. Deletions cut 8 bases from V and 3 bases from J, with 14 bases between. This CDR3 is CASVGPGYNQPQHF. The CDR3, as DNA: TGTGCCAGCGTCGGGCCAGGTTACAATCAGCCCCAGCATTTT.

The rearrangement links TRBV29-1 to TRBJ2-7; TRBD1 might be the D (6 bases). V was clipped by 6 bases and J by 4 bases, with 13 bases between them. The V gene's germline CDR1 is SQVTM and CDR2 ANQGSEA. The CDR3 is 12 amino acids. The CDR3 coding sequence is TGCAGCGTGAACCTAGACAGGTACGAGCAGTACTTC. Encoded protein: CSVNLDRYEQYF.

In its sample, this clonotype was seen many times. CDR3 coding DNA: TGTGCCACCAGTGATTCGAACAGGGTCGGCTATGGCTACACCTTC. Translating gives CATSDSNRVGYGYTF. The rearrangement links TRBV24-1 to TRBJ1-2; D is possibly TRBD1 (6 bases). Germline V gene sequence: CDR1 KGHDR, CDR2 SFDVKD. V lost 2 bases and J lost 4, with 13 bases in between. The CDR3 is 15 amino acids.

This chain connects TRBV29-1 to TRBJ2-5; TRBD2 agrees at 12 bases. CDR1 SQVTM and CDR2 ANQGSEA come from the germline V gene. V gave up 5 bases and J gave up 3 bases; unmatched junction bases: 1. This CDR3 is built from 13 residues. The DNA for the CDR3 is TGCAGCGTTTGGACTAGCGGGAAAGAGACCCAGTACTTC. This translates into CSVWTSGKETQYF.

This clonotype was recorded only once. The CDR3 DNA is TGTGCCAGCAGCCCACAGGGGCACCAGAACACTGAAGCTTTCTTT. Protein product: CASSPQGHQNTEAFF. The chain has TRBV7-6 and TRBJ1-1; 7 bases are a match to TRBD1. This CDR3 has 15 amino acids. Germline values: CDR1 SGHVS, CDR2 FNYEAQ. V gave up 5 bases and J gave up 1 base; unmatched junction bases: 7.

This clonotype was recorded a few times. V usage is TRBV7-9 and J usage is TRBJ2-7, with D maybe TRBD1 (5 bases). Germline V gene sequence: CDR1 SEHNR, CDR2 FQNEAQ (reference sequence). The length of the CDR3 is 13 residues. The V gene lost 5 bases and the J gene lost 5 bases, with 13 bases spanning the gap. The CDR3 here is CASSQGIGDEQYF. In DNA form, the CDR3 reads TGTGCCAGCAGCCAAGGAATAGGGGACGAGCAGTACTTC.

This clonotype occurred a few times. This chain connects TRBV20-1 to TRBJ2-5, with 7 bases that match TRBD1. Unmatched junction bases numbered 9, after V lost 1 base and J lost 4 bases. This CDR3 has 15 residues. Germline loops: CDR1 DFQATT, CDR2 SNEGSKA (reference sequence). The CDR3 DNA reads as TGCAGTGCTAGAGCCCCCGGGGCAGGGGGAGAGACCCAGTACTTC. Amino acids: CSARAPGAGGETQYF.

A note on this clonotype: A much larger clonotype is one base distant, so this may be a read error. Here the CDR3 reads CAISPDDTEAFF. The CDR3 DNA follows: TGTGCCATCAGTCCGGACGACACTGAAGCTTTCTTT. The chain combines TRBV10-3 with TRBJ1-1; no clear D. This CDR3 has 12 residues. The V end lost 5 bases, the J end lost 3 bases, and 7 bases lay between the germline ends. Germline values: CDR1 ENHRY, CDR2 SYGVKD.

This clonotype was detected ten times or more. The chain links TRBV5-1 to TRBJ2-7; the D gene is possibly TRBD2 (6 bases). The V and J ends lost 4 bases and 0 bases respectively, with 8 bases between them. Germline CDR1 SGHRS, CDR2 YFSETQ. The CDR3 is 13 residues long. Written as DNA, the CDR3 is TGCGCCAGCAGCATGGGGGGCTCCTACGAGCAGTACTTC. It codes for CASSMGGSYEQYF. Variable domain in full (rest from reference TRBV5-1 and TRBJ2-7): KAGVTQTPRYLIKTRGQQVTLSCSPISGHRSVSWYQQTPGQGLQFLFEYFSETQRNKGNFPGRFSGRQFSNSRSEMNVSTLELGDSALYLCASSMGGSYEQYFGPGTRLTVT.

This chain joins TRBV4-1 and TRBJ2-5, with D uncertain. The CDR3 is made up of 15 amino acids. CDR1 is MGHRA, CDR2 YSYEKL, per germline. Deletions cut 0 bases from V and 7 bases from J, with 15 bases between. Here the CDR3 reads CASSQDRAQPGTQYF. CDR3 bases: TGCGCCAGCAGCCAAGATCGGGCACAACCTGGGACCCAGTACTTC.